Each of the 19 T cell receptor beta chains below was sequenced from the same sample in a study of T cells in Graves' hyperthyroidism and ophthalmopathy. Amplification targeted TCR beta CDR3 regions from RNA transcripts. HTBI primers were employed in a first-round RT-PCR of the TCR CDR3. TCRdb re-derived calls from the multiplex PCR reads in MiXCR, one entry per CDR3 protein. The table has roughly 580,000 distinct CDR3 sequences, 14% seen once; the top ten hold roughly 5.5%. What was sequenced was blood. Receptors originate from a woman in her twenties or thirties with Graves' hyperthyroidism that later progressed to Graves' ophthalmopathy.

Many counts were recorded for this clonotype. The J gene is TRBJ2-1, the V gene TRBV14, with 8 bases aligning to TRBD2. J lost 7 bases, V lost 1 base, and 6 bases had no gene match. The CDR3 runs to 15 residues. The germline V gene has CDR1 SGHDN and CDR2 FVKESK. The CDR3 DNA is TGTGCCAGCAGCCAAGCTAGCGGGTGGTTGAATGAGCAGTTCTTC. Translated, it gives CASSQASGWLNEQFF.

This clonotype has ten or more counts. The rearrangement joins TRBV7-2 to TRBJ2-4; possibly TRBD2 for D (7 bases). Trimming stripped 1 base from V and 9 bases from J, with 10 bases between. This CDR3 contains 13 residues. The germline V gene encodes CDR1 SGHTA and CDR2 FQGNSA. The CDR3 sequence is CASSLGAGAIQYF. The CDR3 DNA reads TGTGCCAGCAGCTTAGGGGCGGGGGCCATTCAGTACTTC.

This clonotype was counted ten times or more. The V gene is TRBV10-3, the J gene TRBJ2-1, with TRBD2 identical over 11 bases. CDR1 ENHRY and CDR2 SYGVKD come from the germline V gene. This CDR3 is 14 amino acids long. Trimming cost V 2 bases and J 9 bases; bases outside gene matches: 3. The CDR3 DNA follows: TGTGCCATCAGTGAGGGGCTAGCGGGAGGTGAGCAGTTCTTC. It translates to CAISEGLAGGEQFF.

The table lists this clonotype with many counts. This chain connects TRBV3-1 to TRBJ2-7; either TRBD1 or TRBD2 may supply D (5 bases each). This CDR3 has 14 residues. Looked up from germline, CDR1 is LGHDT and CDR2 is YNNKEL (reference sequence). Deletions cut 2 bases from V and 0 bases from J, with 8 bases between. Written as DNA, the CDR3 is TGTGCCAGCAGCCAACAGGGACCCTCCTACGAGCAGTACTTC. This translates into CASSQQGPSYEQYF.

J is TRBJ2-7 and V is TRBV19; the D call may be TRBD1 or TRBD2 (6 bases each). The V gene's germline CDR1 is LNHDA and CDR2 SQIVND (reference sequence). The CDR3 contains 14 residues. V was pared by 5 bases and J by 3 bases, with 14 bases between. CDR3 sequence: CASSSARGLYEQYF. The CDR3 nucleotides read TGTGCCAGTAGTTCCGCCAGGGGACTCTACGAGCAGTACTTC. The variable domain in full, with the rest retrieved from reference TRBV19 and TRBJ2-7, is DGGITQSPKYLFRKEGQNVTLSCEQNLNHDAMYWYRQDPGQGLRLIYYSQIVNDFQKGDIAEGYSVSREKKESFPLTVTSAQKNPTAFYLCASSSARGLYEQYFGPGTRLTVT.

This clonotype was picked up many times. In DNA, the CDR3 is TGTGCCAGCAGTTATAACAGGGACCCCTCCATTGGGCAGTTCTTC. Translated, it gives CASSYNRDPSIGQFF. The chain has TRBV12-3 or TRBV12-4 and TRBJ2-1; possibly TRBD1 for D (6 bases). The CDR3 runs 15 residues. V was trimmed by 4 bases and J by 12 bases, leaving 22 bases between them.

The sample holds many counts of this clonotype. The chain joins TRBV24-1 to TRBJ2-3; a weak D match, TRBD2 (5 bases). The CDR3 loop spans 17 amino acids. Trimming removed 4 bases at V and 2 bases at J, with 18 bases between. CDR1 and CDR2 from the germline V gene are KGHDR and SFDVKD. CDR3 coding DNA: TGTGCCACCAGTGACTCTTCCTTACTAGGCCCCACAGATACGCAGTATTTT. It specifies CATSDSSLLGPTDTQYF.

This clonotype was picked up many times. The genes are TRBV2 and TRBJ2-1; TRBD2 matches at 10 bases. In germline, CDR1 is SNHLY, CDR2 FYNNEI. The CDR3 sequence is 17 residues long. Germline trimming cut 5 bases from V and 4 bases from J; bases unmatched to any gene: 11. DNA for the CDR3: TGTGCCAGCAGTCCTCAACTCCTAGCGGGAGCTTACAATGAGCAGTTCTTC. It codes for CASSPQLLAGAYNEQFF.

The chain joins TRBV6-2 or TRBV6-3 to TRBJ1-3; D is undetermined. This CDR3 region has 18 residues. The ends were cut back, 5 bases at V and 7 bases at J, with 27 bases in the middle. Germline V gives CDR1 MNHEY, CDR2 SVGEGT. This CDR3 is CASSQILRIGAARNTIYF. CDR3 in DNA: TGTGCCAGCAGTCAAATCCTTCGGATCGGAGCAGCGAGGAACACCATATATTTT.

The chain combines TRBV7-2 with TRBJ2-1; the match to TRBD1 covers 8 bases. The junction had 3 bases not matched to a gene; V was cut back by 4 bases and J by 4 bases. The germline V gene has CDR1 SGHTA and CDR2 FQGNSA. This CDR3 spans 14 amino acids. CDR3 protein: CASSSGQVYNEQFF. In DNA, the CDR3 is TGTGCCAGCAGCTCGGGACAGGTGTACAATGAGCAGTTCTTC.

This clonotype was counted at least ten times. The chain is built from TRBV27 and TRBJ1-5; no clear D gene. Per the germline V gene, CDR1 is MNHEY and CDR2 is SMNVEV (reference sequence). CDR3 length: 15 residues. V shed 4 bases and J shed 0 bases, with 10 bases lying between them. For the CDR3, the DNA is TGTGCCAGCAGTTCCTCGGGCTTTAGCAATCAGCCCCAGCATTTT. Translation: CASSSSGFSNQPQHF.

The chain couples TRBV10-3 to TRBJ1-1; D is uncertain. CDR1 is ENHRY and CDR2 is SYGVKD in the germline V gene. The CDR3 totals 12 residues. The V gene lost 2 bases and the J gene lost 7 bases, with 8 bases spanning the gap. The CDR3 loop is CAISEPNNEAFF. The CDR3 DNA reads TGTGCCATCAGTGAGCCCAATAATGAAGCTTTCTTT.

This clonotype was recorded at least ten times. The chain couples TRBV10-3 to TRBJ2-1; no clear D. Germline CDR1 reads ENHRY; CDR2 reads SYGVKD. V shed 6 bases and J shed 3 bases, with 15 bases lying between them. This CDR3 has 15 residues. DNA of the CDR3: TGTGCCATCAGCGGAGCAGGCGGCGGCTACAATGAGCAGTTCTTC. Encoded protein: CAISGAGGGYNEQFF.

There are many counts of this clonotype. V is TRBV12-3 or TRBV12-4 and J is TRBJ2-3, with 9 bases aligning to TRBD1. The CDR3 has 15 residues. The junction had 2 bases not matched to a gene; V was cut back by 1 base and J by 3 bases. Here the CDR3 reads CASSLGDRETDTQYF. The DNA for the CDR3 is TGTGCCAGCAGTTTAGGGGACAGGGAGACAGATACGCAGTATTTT.

The genes are TRBV10-3 and TRBJ1-4; D uncertain. This CDR3 is built from 15 residues. The germline V gene has CDR1 ENHRY and CDR2 SYGVKD. V was trimmed by 3 bases and J by 0 bases, leaving 8 bases between them. In DNA, the CDR3 is TGTGCCATCAGTGATAACAGAGCAACTAATGAAAAACTGTTTTTT. It translates to CAISDNRATNEKLFF.

This clonotype was observed many times. The V and J genes are TRBV11-3 and TRBJ1-1, with TRBD1 matching over 7 bases. CDR3 length: 14 residues. V was pared by 2 bases and J by 3 bases, with 3 bases of the junction left unmatched. Germline assignment: CDR1 SGHNT and CDR2 YENEEA. The CDR3 loop reads CASSLQGGDTEAFF. The CDR3 nucleotides read TGTGCCAGCAGCTTACAGGGGGGGGACACTGAAGCTTTCTTT.

This clonotype was seen a few times. The chain links TRBV4-1 to TRBJ2-2; 14 bases match TRBD2. The CDR3 covers 20 residues. Germline CDR1 and CDR2: MGHRA and YSYEKL. V shed 0 bases and J 1 base; nucleotides not matched to a gene: 7. CDR3 DNA: TGCGCCAGCAGCCAAGAAGCGGGACTAGCGGGAGCTCTGAACACCGGGGAGCTGTTTTTT. Translation: CASSQEAGLAGALNTGELFF.

CDR3 amino acids: CASSFSSSPSEKLFF. CDR3 DNA sequence: TGTGCCAGCAGTTTCTCGAGCAGCCCTAGTGAAAAACTGTTTTTT. The V call is TRBV12-3 or TRBV12-4, the J call TRBJ1-4, with no clear D. CDR3 length: 15 residues. Between the trimmed V and J ends, which lost 3 bases and 7 bases, there was a span of 15 bases.

This clonotype was detected many times. The chain uses TRBV11-2 and TRBJ2-7, with 10 bases aligning to TRBD1. CDR1 SGHAT and CDR2 FQNNGV come from the germline V gene. V was pared by 5 bases and J by 10 bases, with 8 bases of the junction left unmatched. This CDR3 comprises 13 residues. CDR3: CASSISGTGDQYF. The CDR3 DNA follows: TGTGCCAGCAGCATCAGCGGGACAGGGGATCAGTACTTC.